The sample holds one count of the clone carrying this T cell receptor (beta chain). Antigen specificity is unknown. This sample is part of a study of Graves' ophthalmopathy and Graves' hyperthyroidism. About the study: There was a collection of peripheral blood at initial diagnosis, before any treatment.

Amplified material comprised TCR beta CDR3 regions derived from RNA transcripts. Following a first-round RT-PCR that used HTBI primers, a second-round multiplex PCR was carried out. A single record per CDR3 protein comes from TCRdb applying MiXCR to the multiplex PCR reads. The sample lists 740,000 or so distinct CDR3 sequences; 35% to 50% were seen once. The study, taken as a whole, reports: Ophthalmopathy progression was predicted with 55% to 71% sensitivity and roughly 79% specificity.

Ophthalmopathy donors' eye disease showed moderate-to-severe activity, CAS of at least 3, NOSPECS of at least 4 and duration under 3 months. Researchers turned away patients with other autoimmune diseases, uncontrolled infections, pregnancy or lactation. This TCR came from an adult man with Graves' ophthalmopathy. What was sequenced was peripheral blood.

CDR3 bases: TGTGCCAGCAGTTTAAGGGGCACTGACCCCAATCAGCCCCAGCATTTT. It translates to CASSLRGTDPNQPQHF. The rearrangement joins TRBV19 to TRBJ1-5, with D possibly TRBD1 on 5 matching bases. CDR1 LNHDA and CDR2 SQIVND come from the germline V gene (reference sequence). V lost 9 bases and J lost 3, with 21 bases in between. CDR3 size: 16 residues. Full variable domain (outside the CDR3, taken from reference TRBV19 and TRBJ1-5): DGGITQSPKYLFRKEGQNVTLSCEQNLNHDAMYWYRQDPGQGLRLIYYSQIVNDFQKGDIAEGYSVSREKKESFPLTVTSAQKNPTAFYLCASSLRGTDPNQPQHFGDGTRLSIL.